Below are 11 T cell receptor beta chains sequenced from a single sample in a study of post-analysis software for immune sequencing data. Study-wide results and limits: Included in a set of a handful of TRBV segments more frequent in patients than controls were TRBV5-6, TRBV5-1 and TRBV20-1.

Built from TCR beta cDNA, the libraries had unique molecular identifiers in them. MiXCR, applied by TCRdb to the PCR reads, yields one record per CDR3 protein. The sample lists about 460,000 distinct CDR3 sequences, around 40% occurring once. Antigen specificity for these receptors is unknown. Sequencing input: blood. These receptors came from a girl under 18 with multiple sclerosis.

J is TRBJ2-1 and V is TRBV27, with 11 bases lining up with TRBD2. CDR3 length: 14 amino acids. The germline CDR1 and CDR2 sequences are MNHEY and SMNVEV (reference sequence). Germline trimming cut 6 bases from V and 6 bases from J; bases unmatched to any gene: 4. This CDR3 is CASRWTSGLNEQFF. CDR3 coding DNA: TGTGCCAGCAGATGGACTAGCGGGCTCAATGAGCAGTTCTTC.

In this sample, this clonotype turned up once. The chain uses TRBV12-3 or TRBV12-4 and TRBJ2-1; D is uncertain. Trimming left V 2 bases short and J 8 bases short, with 7 bases between. CDR3 length: 12 amino acids. Here the CDR3 reads CASSLSWDEQFF. DNA for the CDR3: TGTGCCAGCAGTTTATCTTGGGATGAGCAGTTCTTC.

This chain connects TRBV18 to TRBJ1-1, with 7 bases fitting TRBD1. Germline CDR1 and CDR2: KGHSH and LQKENI. CDR3 size: 14 residues. The J segment lost 4 bases and the V segment lost 6 bases, leaving 8 bases of the junction unmatched. The CDR3 spells CASSPGAGGTEAFF. For the CDR3, the DNA is TGTGCCAGCTCCCCTGGGGCAGGGGGCACTGAAGCTTTCTTT.

The chain is built from TRBV20-1 and TRBJ1-2; 7 bases map to TRBD1. Trimming at V came to 6 bases and at J to 1 base, leaving 5 bases not matched to a gene. The CDR3 sequence is 13 residues long. Germline V gene lookup returns CDR1 DFQATT and CDR2 SNEGSKA (reference sequence). CDR3 region: CSAPGQRNYGYTF. CDR3 DNA sequence: TGCAGTGCCCCGGGACAGCGTAACTATGGCTACACCTTC.

The chain joins TRBV5-1 to TRBJ2-1; D is unclear. Trimming cost V 1 base and J 7 bases, with 6 bases left between them. From germline, CDR1 is SGHRS and CDR2 YFSETQ. The CDR3 loop spans 12 amino acids. CDR3 nucleotides: TGCGCCAGCAGCTTGTCCCCTAATGAGCAGTTCTTC. Translating it yields CASSLSPNEQFF.

The chain uses TRBV6-6 and TRBJ2-7; D is unclear. CDR1 and CDR2 (germline): MNHNY, SVGAGI (reference sequence). The CDR3 length is 12 residues. V was shortened by 2 bases and J by 2 bases, with 4 bases between the two germline ends. The CDR3 loop reads CASSYVTYEQYF. The CDR3 nucleotides read TGTGCCAGCAGTTACGTTACCTACGAGCAGTACTTC.

This chain links TRBV10-3 with TRBJ1-2, with D unclear. This CDR3 region has 11 residues. The V gene lost 4 bases and the J gene lost 8 bases, with 8 bases spanning the gap. Looked up from germline, CDR1 is ENHRY and CDR2 is SYGVKD. The CDR3 sequence is CAISGTRGYTF. DNA of the CDR3: TGTGCCATCAGTGGAACGAGGGGCTACACCTTC.

The chain links TRBV12-5 to TRBJ2-7; 8 bases match TRBD2. The CDR3 consists of 15 residues. Looked up from germline, CDR1 is LGHNT and CDR2 is FRNRAP. The J segment lost 2 bases and the V segment lost 3 bases, leaving 6 bases of the junction unmatched. CDR3 DNA: TGTGCTAGTGGTTTCGATAGCGGGGCCCCCTACGAGCAGTACTTC. Amino acid sequence: CASGFDSGAPYEQYF.

The chain links TRBV4-1 to TRBJ1-5, with D uncertain. Germline CDR1 and CDR2: MGHRA and YSYEKL. The CDR3 spans 13 residues. V gave up 0 bases and J gave up 9 bases, with 9 bases separating them. The DNA of the CDR3 is TGCGCCAGCAGCCAAGAAGAAGCTAGGCCCCAGCATTTT. Its protein product is CASSQEEARPQHF.

The V gene is TRBV5-1, the J gene TRBJ2-1; 9 bases fit TRBD2. In germline, CDR1 is SGHRS, CDR2 YFSETQ. The V segment lost 2 bases and the J segment 2 bases; nucleotides outside the gene matches: 5. The CDR3 totals 16 residues. In nucleotides, the CDR3 is TGCGCCAGCAGCTTCACCTCTAGCGGGGCCTACAATGAGCAGTTCTTC. Encoded protein: CASSFTSSGAYNEQFF.

CDR3 bases: TGTGCCATCTCCGAAATAGGGGTTCCGGACACAGATACGCAGTATTTT. Protein sequence: CAISEIGVPDTDTQYF. The genes are TRBV10-3 and TRBJ2-3, with a tentative D call TRBD1 (5 bases). Germline CDR1 is ENHRY and CDR2 is SYGVKD. This CDR3 region has 16 residues. The V end was cut by 8 bases, the J end by 2 bases, with 20 bases between.